This T cell receptor (beta chain) was captured by sequencing in a study of blood T cells in healthy people across ages. As for this clonotype: Sequence at one end of the junction differs from germline and may be a read error.

The CDR3 length is 16 residues. The V gene's germline CDR1 is SGHDT and CDR2 YYEEEE. A second PCR, run for 7 to 11 cycles, used a sample-barcoded 5' primer plus a J-beta primer mix. One entry per CDR3 protein, called by TCRdb with MiXCR from the 5' RACE reads. The data hold some 800,000 distinct CDR3 sequences, with roughly 44% observed a single time. The total RNA that was extracted per sample amounted to at least 5.5 micrograms. The J gene is TRBJ2-5, the V gene TRBV5-6; either TRBD1 or TRBD2 may supply D (6 bases each). Sequenced material: blood. The sequence came from a man aged 60-69 years in good health. CDR3 DNA sequence: TGTGCCGGCAGCTTATATAGGGGGGAGGATCAAGAGACCCAGTACTTC. Its protein is CAGSLYRGEDQETQYF.